The sequence of this T cell receptor beta chain was determined in a study of cytomegalovirus exposure and HLA in healthy donors. Study information: An analysis done earlier identified around 100 million unique TCR beta sequences from about 179 million T cells. The study's findings and limits: Another analysis was done later, and it associated around 16,000 TCR beta sequences with HLA alleles at 0.05 false discovery rate. Rarity held for most TCR sequences, but there were some public TCRs that occurred in many donors.

Trimming took 4 bases from V and 2 from J; bases not matched to a gene: 3. The CDR3 consists of 15 residues. Germline values: CDR1 SGHNT, CDR2 YYREEE (reference sequence). The PCR made use of 60 Vbeta and 13 Jbeta primers. The protocol was immunoSEQ multiplex PCR, while the TCRdb copy is restricted to in-frame clones and leaves out a portion. This sample contains fewer than 200,000 clones. About this clone itself: Its antigen is currently unknown.

The receptor comes from a man aged 25 to 45 in good health and CMV-seronegative. The sequenced material came from PBMCs. The chain is built from TRBV5-4 and TRBJ2-2; 9 nucleotides match TRBD2. This chain's CDR3 is CASSRTSVNTGELFF. CDR3 DNA sequence: TGTGCCAGCAGCAGGACTAGCGTAAACACCGGGGAGCTGTTTTTT.